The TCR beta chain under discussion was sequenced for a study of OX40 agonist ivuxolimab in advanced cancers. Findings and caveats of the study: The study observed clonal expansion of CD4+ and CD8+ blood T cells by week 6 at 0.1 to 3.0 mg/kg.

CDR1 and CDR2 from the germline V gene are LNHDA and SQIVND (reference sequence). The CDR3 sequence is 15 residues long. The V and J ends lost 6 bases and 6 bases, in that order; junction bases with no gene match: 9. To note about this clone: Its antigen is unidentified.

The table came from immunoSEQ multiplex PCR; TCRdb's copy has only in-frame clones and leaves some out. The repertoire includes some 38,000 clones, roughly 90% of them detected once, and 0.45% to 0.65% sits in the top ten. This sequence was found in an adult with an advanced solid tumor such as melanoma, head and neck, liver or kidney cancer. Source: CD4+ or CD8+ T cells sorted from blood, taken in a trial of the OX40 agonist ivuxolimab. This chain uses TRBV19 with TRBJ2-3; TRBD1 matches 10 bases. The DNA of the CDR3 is TGTGCCAGTAGGGAAGGTGGGACAGGGGTCGATACGCAGTATTTT. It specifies CASREGGTGVDTQYF. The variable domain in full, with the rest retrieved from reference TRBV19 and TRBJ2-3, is DGGITQSPKYLFRKEGQNVTLSCEQNLNHDAMYWYRQDPGQGLRLIYYSQIVNDFQKGDIAEGYSVSREKKESFPLTVTSAQKNPTAFYLCASREGGTGVDTQYFGPGTRLTVL.